This T cell receptor beta chain was profiled in a study of blood T cell repertoires in COVID-19. Study overall: COVID-19 samples collected from the United States, Italy and Spain covered acute and convalescent phases. T cells, B-cell-depleted T cells, or PBMCs supplied cDNA or gDNA.

The germline CDR1 and CDR2 sequences are DFQATT and SNEGSKA (reference sequence). V was trimmed by 3 bases and J by 6 bases, leaving 6 bases between them. This CDR3 is 11 amino acids long. Original processing methods: From reference gene primer amplification, estimates of nucleated cell counts were derived. Some clones are missing from TCRdb's copy, which holds only in-frame ones; the method was immunoSEQ multiplex PCR. From that table come the V and J calls and clone size; the DNA was used to work out D and trimming. Counted here are about 130,000 clones, about 80% occurring once; the ten biggest clones make up less than 20%.

The sequencing sample was made of peripheral blood. This receptor was identified in a woman aged 50 to 60 with acute or convalescent COVID-19. The chain carries TRBV20-1 and TRBJ1-5, with D unresolved. The CDR3 DNA is TGCAGTGCTAGTCCCGGTCAGCCCCAGCATTTT. The encoded protein is CSASPGQPQHF.